This record looks at one T cell receptor (beta chain) sequence and its context. Its antigen is unidentified. This entry is derived from a study of T cell responses to AZD1222 COVID-19 vaccine. V dropped 4 bases and J dropped 5 bases, with 14 bases sitting between them. The CDR3 runs 15 residues. CDR1 and CDR2 from the germline V gene are KGHDR and SFDVKD. Some clones are missing from TCRdb's copy, which holds only in-frame ones; the method was immunoSEQ multiplex PCR. The table has 90,000 to 120,000 clones, roughly 90% seen once. General study results and limits: Clonal diversity was possibly underestimated; the donors were predominantly white British and more often female. Only five or six people who got AZD1222 tested seropositive at baseline. Repertoires were collected only later (after the peak T cell response had occurred).

This sequence was found in an adult in good health. The genes are TRBV24-1 and TRBJ2-1; maybe TRBD1 (6 bases). Sequenced here: peripheral blood, sampled on day 0 of AZD1222 vaccination. As DNA, the CDR3 is TGTGCCACCAGTGAAAACAGGGTACGGAACAATGAGCAGTTCTTC. This encodes CATSENRVRNNEQFF.